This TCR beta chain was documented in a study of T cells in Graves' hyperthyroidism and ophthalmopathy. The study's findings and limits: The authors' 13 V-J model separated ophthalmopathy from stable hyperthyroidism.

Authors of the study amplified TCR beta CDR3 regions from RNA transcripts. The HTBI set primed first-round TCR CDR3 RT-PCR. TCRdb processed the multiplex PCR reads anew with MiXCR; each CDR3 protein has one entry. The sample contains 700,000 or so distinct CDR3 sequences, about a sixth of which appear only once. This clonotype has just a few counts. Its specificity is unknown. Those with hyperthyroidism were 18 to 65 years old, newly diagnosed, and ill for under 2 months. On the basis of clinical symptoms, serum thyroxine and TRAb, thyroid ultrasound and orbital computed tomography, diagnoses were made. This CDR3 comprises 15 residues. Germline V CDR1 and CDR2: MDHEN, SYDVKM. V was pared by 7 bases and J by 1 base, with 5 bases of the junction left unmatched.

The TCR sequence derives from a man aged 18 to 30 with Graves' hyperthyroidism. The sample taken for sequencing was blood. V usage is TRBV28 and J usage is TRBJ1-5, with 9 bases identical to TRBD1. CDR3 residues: CASIRDRASNQPQHF. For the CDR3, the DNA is TGTGCCAGCATAAGGGACAGGGCGAGCAATCAGCCCCAGCATTTT. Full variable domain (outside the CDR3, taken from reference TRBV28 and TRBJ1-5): DVKVTQSSRYLVKRTGEKVFLECVQDMDHENMFWYRQDPGLGLRLIYFSYDVKMKEKGDIPEGYSVSREKKERFSLILESASTNQTSMYLCASIRDRASNQPQHFGDGTRLSIL.